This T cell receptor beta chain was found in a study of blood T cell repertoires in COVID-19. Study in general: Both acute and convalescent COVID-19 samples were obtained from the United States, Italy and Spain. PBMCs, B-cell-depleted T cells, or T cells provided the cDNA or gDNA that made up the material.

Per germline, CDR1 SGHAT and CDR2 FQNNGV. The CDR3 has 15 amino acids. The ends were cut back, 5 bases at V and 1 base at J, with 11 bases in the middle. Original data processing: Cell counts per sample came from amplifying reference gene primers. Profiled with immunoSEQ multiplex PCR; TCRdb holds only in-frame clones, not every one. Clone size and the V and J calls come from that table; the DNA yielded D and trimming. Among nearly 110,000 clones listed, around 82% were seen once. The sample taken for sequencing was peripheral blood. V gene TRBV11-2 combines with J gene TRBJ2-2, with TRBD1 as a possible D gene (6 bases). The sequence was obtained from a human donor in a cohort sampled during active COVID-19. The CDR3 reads CASSLGTRNTGELFF. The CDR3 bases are TGTGCCAGCAGCCTTGGGACAAGGAACACCGGGGAGCTGTTTTTT.